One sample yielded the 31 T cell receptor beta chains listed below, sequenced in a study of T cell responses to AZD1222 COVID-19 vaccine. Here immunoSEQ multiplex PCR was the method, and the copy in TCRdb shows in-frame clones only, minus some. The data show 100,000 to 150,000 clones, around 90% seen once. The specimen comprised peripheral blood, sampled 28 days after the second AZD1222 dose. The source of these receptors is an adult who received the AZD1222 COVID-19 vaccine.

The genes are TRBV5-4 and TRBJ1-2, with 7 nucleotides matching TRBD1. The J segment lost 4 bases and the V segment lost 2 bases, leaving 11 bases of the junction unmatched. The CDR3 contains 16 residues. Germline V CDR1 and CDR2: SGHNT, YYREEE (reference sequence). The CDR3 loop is CASSLQGTRDSYGYTF. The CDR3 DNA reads TGTGCCAGCAGCTTACAAGGGACGCGGGACAGCTATGGCTACACCTTC.

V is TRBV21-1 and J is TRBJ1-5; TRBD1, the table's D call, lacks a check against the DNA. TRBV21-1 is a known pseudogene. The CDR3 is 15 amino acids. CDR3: CARTLLGQSNQPQHF. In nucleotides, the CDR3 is TGTGCCAGAACCCTCCTAGGACAGAGCAATCAGCCCCAGCATTTT.

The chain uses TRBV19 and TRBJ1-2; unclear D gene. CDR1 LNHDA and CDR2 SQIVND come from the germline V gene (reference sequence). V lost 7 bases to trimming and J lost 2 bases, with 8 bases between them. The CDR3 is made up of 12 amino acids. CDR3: CASTRWNYGYTF. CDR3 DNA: TGTGCCAGTACTCGGTGGAACTATGGCTACACCTTC.

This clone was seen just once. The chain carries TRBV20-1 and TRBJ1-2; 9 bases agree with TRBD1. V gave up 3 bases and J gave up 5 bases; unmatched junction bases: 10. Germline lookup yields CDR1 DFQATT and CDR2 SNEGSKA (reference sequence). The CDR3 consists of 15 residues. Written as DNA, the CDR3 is TGCAGTGCTAGTTATCCGGGACAGGGATTTTATGGCTACACCTTC. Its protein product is CSASYPGQGFYGYTF.

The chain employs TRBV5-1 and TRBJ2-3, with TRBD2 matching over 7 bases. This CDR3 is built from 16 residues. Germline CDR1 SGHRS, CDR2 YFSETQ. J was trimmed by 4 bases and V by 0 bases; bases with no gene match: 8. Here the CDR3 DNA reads TGCGCCAGCAGCTTGGCCACCCGGGGGGATGCAGATACGCAGTATTTT. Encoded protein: CASSLATRGDADTQYF.

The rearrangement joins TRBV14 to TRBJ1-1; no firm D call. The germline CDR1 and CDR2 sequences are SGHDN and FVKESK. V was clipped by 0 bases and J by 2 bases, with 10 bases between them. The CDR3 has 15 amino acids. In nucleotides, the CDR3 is TGTGCCAGCAGCCAAGACTTTACCGGTAACACTGAAGCTTTCTTT. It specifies CASSQDFTGNTEAFF.

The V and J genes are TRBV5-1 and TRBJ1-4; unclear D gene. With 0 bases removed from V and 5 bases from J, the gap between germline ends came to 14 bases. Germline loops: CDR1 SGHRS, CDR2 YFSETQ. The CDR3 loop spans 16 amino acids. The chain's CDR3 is CASSLVGEVGNEKLFF. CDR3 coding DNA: TGCGCCAGCAGCTTGGTTGGGGAAGTAGGGAATGAAAAACTGTTTTTT.

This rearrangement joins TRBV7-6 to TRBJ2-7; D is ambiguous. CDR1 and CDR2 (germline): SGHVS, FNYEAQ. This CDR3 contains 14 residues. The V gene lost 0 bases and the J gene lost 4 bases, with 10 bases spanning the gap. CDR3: CASSLAVTTYEQYF. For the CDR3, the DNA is TGTGCCAGCAGCTTAGCTGTGACAACTTACGAGCAGTACTTC.

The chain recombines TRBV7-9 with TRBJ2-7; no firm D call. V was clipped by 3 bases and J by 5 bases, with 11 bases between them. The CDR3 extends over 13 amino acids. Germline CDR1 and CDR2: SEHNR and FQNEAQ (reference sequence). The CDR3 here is CASSFLGGHEQYF. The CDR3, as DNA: TGTGCCAGCAGCTTTCTGGGTGGCCACGAGCAGTACTTC.

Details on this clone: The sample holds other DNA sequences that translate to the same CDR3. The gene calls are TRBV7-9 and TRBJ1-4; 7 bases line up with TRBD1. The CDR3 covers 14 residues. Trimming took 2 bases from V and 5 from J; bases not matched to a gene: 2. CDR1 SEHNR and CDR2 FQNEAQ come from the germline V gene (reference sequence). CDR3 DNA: TGTGCCAGCAGCTTAAGACAGGGAAATGAAAAACTGTTTTTT. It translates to CASSLRQGNEKLFF.

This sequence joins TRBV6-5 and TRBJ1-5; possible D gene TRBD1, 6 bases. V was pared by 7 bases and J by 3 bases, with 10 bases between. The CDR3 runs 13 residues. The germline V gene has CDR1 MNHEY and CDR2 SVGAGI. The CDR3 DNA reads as TGTGCCAGCAATAGACAGGTCAATCAGCCCCAGCATTTT. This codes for CASNRQVNQPQHF.

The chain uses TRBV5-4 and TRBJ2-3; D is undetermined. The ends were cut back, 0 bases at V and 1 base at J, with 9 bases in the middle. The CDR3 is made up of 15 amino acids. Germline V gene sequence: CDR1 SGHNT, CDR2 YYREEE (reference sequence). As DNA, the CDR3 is TGTGCCAGCAGCTTGGTAGGTGGGGGCACAGATACGCAGTATTTT. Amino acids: CASSLVGGGTDTQYF.

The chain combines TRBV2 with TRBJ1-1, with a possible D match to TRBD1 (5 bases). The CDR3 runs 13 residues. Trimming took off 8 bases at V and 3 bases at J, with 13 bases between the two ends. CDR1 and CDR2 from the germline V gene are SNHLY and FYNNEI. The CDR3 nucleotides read TGTGCCAGCTCCGGACAAAGCGACACTGAAGCTTTCTTT. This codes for CASSGQSDTEAFF.

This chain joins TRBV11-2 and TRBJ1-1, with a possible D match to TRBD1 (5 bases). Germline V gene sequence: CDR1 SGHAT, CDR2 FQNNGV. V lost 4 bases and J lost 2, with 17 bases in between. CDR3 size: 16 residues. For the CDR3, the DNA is TGTGCCAGCAGCTCCGCTTTTGGGACGGTTAACACTGAAGCTTTCTTT. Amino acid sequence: CASSSAFGTVNTEAFF.

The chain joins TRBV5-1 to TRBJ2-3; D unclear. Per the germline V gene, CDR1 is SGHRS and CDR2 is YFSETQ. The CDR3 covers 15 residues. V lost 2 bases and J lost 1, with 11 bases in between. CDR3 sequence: CASSFGVSGTDTQYF. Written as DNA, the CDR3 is TGCGCCAGCAGCTTCGGCGTCAGTGGCACAGATACGCAGTATTTT.

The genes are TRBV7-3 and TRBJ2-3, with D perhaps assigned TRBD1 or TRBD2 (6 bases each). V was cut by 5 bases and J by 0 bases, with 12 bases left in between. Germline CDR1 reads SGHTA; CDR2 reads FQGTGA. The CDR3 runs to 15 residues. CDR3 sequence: CASSRRGDSTDTQYF. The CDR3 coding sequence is TGTGCCAGCAGCCGTAGGGGGGACAGCACAGATACGCAGTATTTT.

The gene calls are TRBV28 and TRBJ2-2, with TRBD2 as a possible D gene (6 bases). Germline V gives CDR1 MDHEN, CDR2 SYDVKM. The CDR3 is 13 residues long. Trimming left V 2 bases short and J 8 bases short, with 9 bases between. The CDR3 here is CASSLAGRGELFF. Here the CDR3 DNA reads TGTGCCAGCAGTTTAGCAGGGAGGGGGGAGCTGTTTTTT. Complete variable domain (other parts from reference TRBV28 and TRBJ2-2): DVKVTQSSRYLVKRTGEKVFLECVQDMDHENMFWYRQDPGLGLRLIYFSYDVKMKEKGDIPEGYSVSREKKERFSLILESASTNQTSMYLCASSLAGRGELFFGEGSRLTVL.

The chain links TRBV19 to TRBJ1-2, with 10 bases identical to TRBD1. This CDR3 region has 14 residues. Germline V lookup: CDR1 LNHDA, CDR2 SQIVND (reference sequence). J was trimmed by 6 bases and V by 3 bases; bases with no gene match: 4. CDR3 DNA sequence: TGTGCCAGTAGTATGACAGGGGGCCGCGATGGCTACACCTTC. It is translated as CASSMTGGRDGYTF.

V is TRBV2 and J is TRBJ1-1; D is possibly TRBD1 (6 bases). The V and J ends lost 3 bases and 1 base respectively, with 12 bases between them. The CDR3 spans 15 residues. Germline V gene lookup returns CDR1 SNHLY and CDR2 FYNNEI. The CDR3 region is CASSEQGPANTEAFF. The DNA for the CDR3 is TGTGCCAGCAGTGAGCAGGGGCCGGCGAACACTGAAGCTTTCTTT.

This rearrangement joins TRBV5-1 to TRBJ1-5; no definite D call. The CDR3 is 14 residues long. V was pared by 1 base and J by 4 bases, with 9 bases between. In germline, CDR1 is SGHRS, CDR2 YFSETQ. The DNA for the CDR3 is TGCGCCAGCAGCTTGTCAGATCCAAATCAGCCCCAGCATTTT. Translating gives CASSLSDPNQPQHF.

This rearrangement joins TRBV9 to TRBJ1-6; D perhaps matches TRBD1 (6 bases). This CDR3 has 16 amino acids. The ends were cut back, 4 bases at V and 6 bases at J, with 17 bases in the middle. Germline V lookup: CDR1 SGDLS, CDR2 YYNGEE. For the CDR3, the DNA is TGTGCCAGCAGCTTATCTGAGTCGGGGGCTAATTCACCCCTCCACTTT. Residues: CASSLSESGANSPLHF.

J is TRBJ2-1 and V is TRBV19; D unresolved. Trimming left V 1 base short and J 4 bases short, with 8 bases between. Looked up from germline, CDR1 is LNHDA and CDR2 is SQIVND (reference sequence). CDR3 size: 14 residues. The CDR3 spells CASSIVASYNEQFF. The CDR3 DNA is TGTGCCAGTAGTATAGTCGCGTCGTACAATGAGCAGTTCTTC.

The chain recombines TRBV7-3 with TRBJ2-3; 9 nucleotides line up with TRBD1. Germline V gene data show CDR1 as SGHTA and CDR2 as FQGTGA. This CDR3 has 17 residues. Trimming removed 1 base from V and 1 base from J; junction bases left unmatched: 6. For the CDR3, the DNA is TGTGCCAGCAGCTTAATGGGTGGACAGGGGCGCACAGATACGCAGTATTTT. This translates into CASSLMGGQGRTDTQYF.

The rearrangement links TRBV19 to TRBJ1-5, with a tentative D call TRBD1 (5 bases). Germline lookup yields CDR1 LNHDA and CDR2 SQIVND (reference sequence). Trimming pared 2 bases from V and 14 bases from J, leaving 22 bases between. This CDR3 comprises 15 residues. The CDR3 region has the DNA TGTGCCAGTAGTATAATTTCCCCAGGGCGAGGGGTTGAGCATTTT. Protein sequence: CASSIISPGRGVEHF. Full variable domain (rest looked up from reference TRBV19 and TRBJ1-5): DGGITQSPKYLFRKEGQNVTLSCEQNLNHDAMYWYRQDPGQGLRLIYYSQIVNDFQKGDIAEGYSVSREKKESFPLTVTSAQKNPTAFYLCASSIISPGRGVEHFGDGTRLSIL.

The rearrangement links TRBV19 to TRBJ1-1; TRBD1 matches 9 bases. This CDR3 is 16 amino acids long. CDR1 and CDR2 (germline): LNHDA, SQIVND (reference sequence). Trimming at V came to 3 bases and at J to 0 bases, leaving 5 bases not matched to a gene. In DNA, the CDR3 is TGTGCCAGTAGTATCGGCCGGGACAGGGTGAACACTGAAGCTTTCTTT. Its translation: CASSIGRDRVNTEAFF.

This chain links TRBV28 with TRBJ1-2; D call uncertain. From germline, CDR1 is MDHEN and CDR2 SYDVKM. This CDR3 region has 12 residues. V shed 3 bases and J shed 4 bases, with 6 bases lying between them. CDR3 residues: CASSFLSYGYTF. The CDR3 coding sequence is TGTGCCAGCAGTTTTCTCTCCTATGGCTACACCTTC.

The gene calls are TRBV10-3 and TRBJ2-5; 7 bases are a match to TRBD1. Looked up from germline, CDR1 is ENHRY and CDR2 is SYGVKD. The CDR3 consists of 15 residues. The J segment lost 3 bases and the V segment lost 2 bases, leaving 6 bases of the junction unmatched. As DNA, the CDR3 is TGTGCCATCAGTGAGCAAAACAGGGGCGAAGAGACCCAGTACTTC. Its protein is CAISEQNRGEETQYF.

The CDR3 is CASSVNRGLSSGNTIYF. The CDR3 DNA is TGTGCCAGCAGCGTGAACAGGGGTCTGAGCTCTGGAAACACCATATATTTT. The chain recombines TRBV5-5 with TRBJ1-3, with 7 bases aligning to TRBD1. The CDR3 contains 17 residues. The V gene end was trimmed by 4 bases and the J gene end by 0 bases; junction bases not matched to a gene: 10. CDR1 is SGHKS, CDR2 YYEKEE, per germline (reference sequence). Full variable domain (outside the CDR3, taken from reference TRBV5-5 and TRBJ1-3): DAGVTQSPTHLIKTRGQQVTLRCSPISGHKSVSWYQQVLGQGPQFIFQYYEKEERGRGNFPDRFSARQFPNYSSELNVNALLLGDSALYLCASSVNRGLSSGNTIYFGEGSWLTVV.

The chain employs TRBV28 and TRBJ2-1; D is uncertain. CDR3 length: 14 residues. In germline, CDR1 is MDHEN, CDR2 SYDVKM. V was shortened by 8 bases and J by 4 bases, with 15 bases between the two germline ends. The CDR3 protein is CASGRPPRYNEQFF. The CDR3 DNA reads TGTGCCAGCGGAAGACCCCCTCGATACAATGAGCAGTTCTTC.

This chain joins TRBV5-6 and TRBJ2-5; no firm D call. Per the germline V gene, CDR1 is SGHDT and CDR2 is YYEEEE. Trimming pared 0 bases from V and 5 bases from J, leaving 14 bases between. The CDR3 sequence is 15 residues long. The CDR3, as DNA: TGTGCCAGCAGCTTGGCGGTAAGGAGATACGAGACCCAGTACTTC. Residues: CASSLAVRRYETQYF.

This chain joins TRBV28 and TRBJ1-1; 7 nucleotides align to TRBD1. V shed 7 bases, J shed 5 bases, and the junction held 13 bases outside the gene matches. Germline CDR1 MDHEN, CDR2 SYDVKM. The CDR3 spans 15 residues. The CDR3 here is CASTNQGGGLTEAFF. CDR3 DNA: TGTGCCAGCACCAATCAGGGAGGGGGCTTGACTGAAGCTTTCTTT.